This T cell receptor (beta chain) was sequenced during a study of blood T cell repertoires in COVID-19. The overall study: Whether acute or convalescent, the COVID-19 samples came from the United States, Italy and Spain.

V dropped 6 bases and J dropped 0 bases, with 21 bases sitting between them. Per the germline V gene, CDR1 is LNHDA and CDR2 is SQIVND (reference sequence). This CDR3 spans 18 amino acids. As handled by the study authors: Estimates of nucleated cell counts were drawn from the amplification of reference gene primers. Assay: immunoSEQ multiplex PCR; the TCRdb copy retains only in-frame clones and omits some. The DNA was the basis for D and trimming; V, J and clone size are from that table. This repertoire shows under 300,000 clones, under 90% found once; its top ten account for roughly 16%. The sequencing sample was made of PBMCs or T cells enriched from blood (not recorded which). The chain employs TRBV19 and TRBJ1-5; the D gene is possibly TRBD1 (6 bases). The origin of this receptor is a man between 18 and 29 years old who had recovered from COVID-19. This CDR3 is CASRYRDNSDHSNQPQHF. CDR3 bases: TGTGCCAGTAGGTACCGGGACAATTCGGACCATAGCAATCAGCCCCAGCATTTT.